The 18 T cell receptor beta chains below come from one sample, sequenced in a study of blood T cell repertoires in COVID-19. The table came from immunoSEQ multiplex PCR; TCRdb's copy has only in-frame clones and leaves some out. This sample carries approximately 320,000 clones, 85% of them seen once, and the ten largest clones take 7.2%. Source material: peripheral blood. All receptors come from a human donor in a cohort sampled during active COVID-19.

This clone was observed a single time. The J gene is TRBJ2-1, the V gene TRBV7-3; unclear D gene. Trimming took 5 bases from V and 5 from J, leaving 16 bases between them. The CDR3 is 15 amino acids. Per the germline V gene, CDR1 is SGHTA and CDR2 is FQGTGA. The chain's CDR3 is CASSRTSLTNNEQFF. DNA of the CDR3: TGTGCCAGCAGCCGTACCTCGCTGACAAACAATGAGCAGTTCTTC.

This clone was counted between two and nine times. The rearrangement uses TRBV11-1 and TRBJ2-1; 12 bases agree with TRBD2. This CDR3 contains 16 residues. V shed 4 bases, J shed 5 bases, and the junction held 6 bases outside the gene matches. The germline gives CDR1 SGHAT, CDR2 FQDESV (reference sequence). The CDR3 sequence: CASSSLPSGGDNEQFF. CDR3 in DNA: TGTGCCAGCAGCTCCCTACCTAGCGGGGGGGACAATGAGCAGTTCTTC.

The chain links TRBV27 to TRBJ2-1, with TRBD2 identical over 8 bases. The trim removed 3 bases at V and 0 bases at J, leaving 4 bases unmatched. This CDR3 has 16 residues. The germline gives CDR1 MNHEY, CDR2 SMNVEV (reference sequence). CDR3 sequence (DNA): TGTGCCAGCAGTTTGACCCTAGCGGGCTCCTACAATGAGCAGTTCTTC. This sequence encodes CASSLTLAGSYNEQFF.

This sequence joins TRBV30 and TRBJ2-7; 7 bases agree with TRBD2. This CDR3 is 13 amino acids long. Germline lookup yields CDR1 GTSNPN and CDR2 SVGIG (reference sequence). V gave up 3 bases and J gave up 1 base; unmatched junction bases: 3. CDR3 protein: CAWSTRGSYEQYF. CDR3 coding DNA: TGTGCCTGGAGCACGCGGGGGTCCTACGAGCAGTACTTC. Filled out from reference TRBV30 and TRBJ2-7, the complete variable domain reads SQTIHQWPATLVQPVGSPLSLECTVEGTSNPNLYWYRQAAGRGLQLLFYSVGIGQISSEVPQNLSASRPQDRQFILSSKKLLLSDSGFYLCAWSTRGSYEQYFGPGTRLTVT.

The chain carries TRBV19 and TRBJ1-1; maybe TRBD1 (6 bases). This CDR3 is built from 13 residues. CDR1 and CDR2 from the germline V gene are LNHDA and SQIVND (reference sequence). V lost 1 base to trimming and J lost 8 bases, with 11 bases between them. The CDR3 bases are TGTGCCAGTAGTATAGCAGGGGCCAGGGAAGCTTTCTTT. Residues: CASSIAGAREAFF.

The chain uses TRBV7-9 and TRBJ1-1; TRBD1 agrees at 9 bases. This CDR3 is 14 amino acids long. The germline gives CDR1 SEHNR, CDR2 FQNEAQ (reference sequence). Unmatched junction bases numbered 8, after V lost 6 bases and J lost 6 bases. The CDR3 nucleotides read TGTGCCAGCAGACCTACAGGGGGCGGCCCTGAAGCTTTCTTT. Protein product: CASRPTGGGPEAFF.

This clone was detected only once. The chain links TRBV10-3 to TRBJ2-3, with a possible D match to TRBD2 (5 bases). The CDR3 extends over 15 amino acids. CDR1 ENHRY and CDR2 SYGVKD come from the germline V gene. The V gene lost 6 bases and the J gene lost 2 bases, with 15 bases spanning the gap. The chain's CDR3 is CAIRDTGIFTDTQYF. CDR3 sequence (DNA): TGTGCCATCAGGGATACGGGAATATTCACAGATACGCAGTATTTT.

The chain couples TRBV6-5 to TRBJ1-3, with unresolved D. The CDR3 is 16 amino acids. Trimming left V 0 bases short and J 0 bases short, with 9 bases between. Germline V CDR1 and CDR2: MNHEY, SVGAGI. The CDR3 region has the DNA TGTGCCAGCAGTTACTCTAACAGCAACTCTGGAAACACCATATATTTT. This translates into CASSYSNSNSGNTIYF.

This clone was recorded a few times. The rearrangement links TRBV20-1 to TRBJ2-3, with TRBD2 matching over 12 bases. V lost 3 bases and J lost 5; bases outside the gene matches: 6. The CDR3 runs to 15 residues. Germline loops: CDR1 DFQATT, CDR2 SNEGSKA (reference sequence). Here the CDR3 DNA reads TGCAGTGCTAGTGGACTAGCGGGGTCTGGAGATACGCAGTATTTT. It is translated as CSASGLAGSGDTQYF.

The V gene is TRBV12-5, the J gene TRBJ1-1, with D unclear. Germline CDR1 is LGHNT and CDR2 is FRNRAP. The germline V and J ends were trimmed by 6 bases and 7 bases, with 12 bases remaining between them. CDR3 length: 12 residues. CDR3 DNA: TGTGCTAGTGGGCCGGAGGGTGGTGAAGCTTTCTTT. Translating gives CASGPEGGEAFF.

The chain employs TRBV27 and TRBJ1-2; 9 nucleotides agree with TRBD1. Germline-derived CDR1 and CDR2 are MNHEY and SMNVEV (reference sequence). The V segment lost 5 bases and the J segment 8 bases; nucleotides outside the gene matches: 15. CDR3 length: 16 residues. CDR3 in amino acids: CASSPDPGQGGRGYTF. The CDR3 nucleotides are TGTGCCAGCAGTCCAGATCCGGGACAGGGAGGAAGAGGCTACACCTTC.

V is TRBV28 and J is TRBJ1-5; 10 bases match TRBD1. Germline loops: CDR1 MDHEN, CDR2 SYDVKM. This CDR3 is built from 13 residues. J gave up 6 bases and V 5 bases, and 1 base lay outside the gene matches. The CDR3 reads CASSRDRGQPQHF. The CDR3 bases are TGTGCCAGCAGTCGGGACAGGGGTCAGCCCCAGCATTTT.

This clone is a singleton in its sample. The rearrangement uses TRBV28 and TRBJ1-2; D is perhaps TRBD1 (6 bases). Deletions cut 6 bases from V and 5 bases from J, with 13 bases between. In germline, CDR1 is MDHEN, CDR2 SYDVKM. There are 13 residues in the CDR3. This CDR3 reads CASSLQGAYGYTF. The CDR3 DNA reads TGTGCCAGCAGCTTACAGGGTGCGTATGGCTACACCTTC.

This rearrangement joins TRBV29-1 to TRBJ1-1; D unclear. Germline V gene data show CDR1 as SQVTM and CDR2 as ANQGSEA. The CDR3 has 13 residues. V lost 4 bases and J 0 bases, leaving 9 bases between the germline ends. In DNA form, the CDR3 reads TGCAGCGTTGGAGAGGGCTTGAACACTGAAGCTTTCTTT. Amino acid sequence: CSVGEGLNTEAFF.

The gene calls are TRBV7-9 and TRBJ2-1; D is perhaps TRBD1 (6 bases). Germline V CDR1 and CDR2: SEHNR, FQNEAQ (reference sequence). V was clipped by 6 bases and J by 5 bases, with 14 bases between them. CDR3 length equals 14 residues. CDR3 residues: CASSRQVFDNEQFF. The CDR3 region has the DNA TGTGCCAGCAGTAGACAGGTTTTCGACAATGAGCAGTTCTTC.

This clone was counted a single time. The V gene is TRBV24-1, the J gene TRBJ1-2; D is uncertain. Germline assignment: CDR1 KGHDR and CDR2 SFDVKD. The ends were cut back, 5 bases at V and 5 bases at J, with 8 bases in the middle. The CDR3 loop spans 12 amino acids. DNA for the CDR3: TGTGCCACCAGTGCGGGAAGTTATGGCTACACCTTC. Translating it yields CATSAGSYGYTF.

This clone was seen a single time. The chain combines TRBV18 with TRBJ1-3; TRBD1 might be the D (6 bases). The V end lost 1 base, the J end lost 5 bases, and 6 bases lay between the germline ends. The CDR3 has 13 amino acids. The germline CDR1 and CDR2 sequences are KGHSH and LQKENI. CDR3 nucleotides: TGTGCCAGCTCACCACGGGACAGAAACACCATATATTTT. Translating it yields CASSPRDRNTIYF.

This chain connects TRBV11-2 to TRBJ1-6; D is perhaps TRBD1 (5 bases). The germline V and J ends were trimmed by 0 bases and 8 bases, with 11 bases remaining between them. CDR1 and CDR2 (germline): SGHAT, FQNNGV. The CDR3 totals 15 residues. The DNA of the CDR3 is TGTGCCAGCAGCTTAGAAACAGGTGAACATTCACCCCTCCACTTT. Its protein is CASSLETGEHSPLHF.